The 21 T cell receptor beta chains below were found in one sample sequenced in a study of blood T cell repertoires in COVID-19. Sequencing used immunoSEQ multiplex PCR; TCRdb keeps in-frame clones, though not all of them. Of about 280,000 clones listed, 85% are singletons. Material: peripheral blood. Receptors were obtained from a human donor in a cohort sampled during active COVID-19.

V gene TRBV19 combines with J gene TRBJ2-7; unclear D gene. Germline V gives CDR1 LNHDA, CDR2 SQIVND (reference sequence). Between the trimmed V and J ends, which lost 6 bases and 0 bases, there was a span of 15 bases. The CDR3 runs to 15 residues. The CDR3 nucleotides read TGTGCCAGTAGCCCCTCATCTGGCGGCTCCTACGAGCAGTACTTC. Translating gives CASSPSSGGSYEQYF.

This chain links TRBV9 with TRBJ2-1; TRBD2 agrees at 12 bases. This CDR3 comprises 16 residues. V was pared by 0 bases and J by 7 bases, with 5 bases of the junction left unmatched. Per germline, CDR1 SGDLS and CDR2 YYNGEE. CDR3 protein: CASSVASGRGLNEQFF. As DNA, the CDR3 is TGTGCCAGCAGCGTAGCTAGCGGGAGGGGGTTGAATGAGCAGTTCTTC.

V is TRBV19 and J is TRBJ2-5, with D possibly being TRBD2 (5 bases). Trimming pared 2 bases from V and 5 bases from J, leaving 12 bases between. The CDR3 runs to 14 residues. Germline assignment: CDR1 LNHDA and CDR2 SQIVND (reference sequence). CDR3 nucleotide sequence: TGTGCCAGTAGTATAAAAGAGCGGTGGGAGACCCAGTACTTC. Translating gives CASSIKERWETQYF.

As DNA, the CDR3 is TGCGCCAGCAGTGTAATGGACAGGGGGCCCTACGAGCAGTACTTC. Its protein product is CASSVMDRGPYEQYF. The chain joins TRBV10-2 to TRBJ2-7; 11 positions match TRBD1. The germline CDR1 and CDR2 sequences are WSHSY and SAAADI. CDR3 length: 15 residues. V gave up 4 bases and J gave up 2 bases; unmatched junction bases: 4.

The chain links TRBV2 to TRBJ1-2; TRBD1 matches 8 bases. V gave up 6 bases and J gave up 2 bases; unmatched junction bases: 2. Germline V gene lookup returns CDR1 SNHLY and CDR2 FYNNEI. This CDR3 spans 13 amino acids. CDR3 region: CASRDRANYGYTF. CDR3 DNA: TGTGCCAGCAGGGACAGGGCCAACTATGGCTACACCTTC.

The gene calls are TRBV18 and TRBJ2-5; 9 nucleotides agree with TRBD2. CDR3 size: 14 residues. Losses at the gene ends were 3 bases for V and 5 bases for J; bases not matched to a gene: 4. Germline V gene sequence: CDR1 KGHSH, CDR2 LQKENI. Here the CDR3 DNA reads TGTGCCAGCTCACCTAGCGGGAGTCGGGAGACCCAGTACTTC. It codes for CASSPSGSRETQYF.

This clone was found once. The rearrangement joins TRBV12-5 to TRBJ2-5, with TRBD2 matching over 7 bases. The CDR3 contains 16 residues. V shed 4 bases and J 4 bases; nucleotides not matched to a gene: 12. The germline V gene encodes CDR1 LGHNT and CDR2 FRNRAP. This chain's CDR3 is CASGYTRPLAPETQYF. The CDR3 DNA reads TGTGCTAGTGGTTACACCCGCCCACTAGCGCCAGAGACCCAGTACTTC.

The chain employs TRBV6-5 and TRBJ1-5; D perhaps matches TRBD1 (5 bases). The CDR3 contains 14 residues. Germline assignment: CDR1 MNHEY and CDR2 SVGAGI. Trimming pared 8 bases from V and 1 base from J, leaving 12 bases between. CDR3 nucleotide sequence: TGTGCCAGCCAGGGTGTACAAAGCAATCAGCCCCAGCATTTT. Protein: CASQGVQSNQPQHF.

The genes are TRBV27 and TRBJ2-7, with D possibly matching TRBD1 (7 bases). Deletions cut 6 bases from V and 3 bases from J, with 15 bases between. CDR1 is MNHEY, CDR2 SMNVEV, per germline (reference sequence). The CDR3 runs to 14 residues. The CDR3 protein is CASRRTQGGYEQYF. In nucleotides, the CDR3 is TGTGCCAGCAGACGTACCCAGGGGGGCTACGAGCAGTACTTC.

The chain links TRBV27 to TRBJ2-1, with TRBD2 as a possible D gene (6 bases). Per germline, CDR1 MNHEY and CDR2 SMNVEV (reference sequence). V shed 5 bases and J shed 0 bases, with 23 bases lying between them. The CDR3 length is 19 residues. CDR3 sequence reads: CASSPLGGALFSSYNEQFF. The CDR3 region has the DNA TGTGCCAGCAGTCCCCTTGGCGGGGCACTTTTTAGCTCCTACAATGAGCAGTTCTTC.

The chain combines TRBV11-2 with TRBJ2-7; D not resolved. The CDR3 is 14 amino acids. The germline V gene encodes CDR1 SGHAT and CDR2 FQNNGV. V was clipped by 5 bases and J by 7 bases, with 18 bases between them. The CDR3 reads CASSQSRSQREQYF. The CDR3 nucleotides read TGTGCCAGCAGCCAAAGTAGGTCCCAGAGGGAGCAGTACTTC.

The chain uses TRBV7-2 and TRBJ1-1; 10 bases are shared with TRBD1. This CDR3 has 15 amino acids. The V gene's germline CDR1 is SGHTA and CDR2 FQGNSA. V was clipped by 5 bases and J by 8 bases; unmatched bases: 11. This CDR3 reads CASSAQGQGISEAFF. CDR3 in DNA: TGTGCCAGCAGCGCCCAGGGACAGGGGATTTCGGAAGCTTTCTTT.

The rearrangement links TRBV11-3 to TRBJ1-1; TRBD1 aligns across 7 bases. V shed 5 bases and J 4 bases; nucleotides not matched to a gene: 4. The CDR3 covers 13 residues. The germline V gene has CDR1 SGHNT and CDR2 YENEEA. Here the CDR3 DNA reads TGTGCCAGCAGCATGACAGGGAGCACTGAAGCTTTCTTT. Protein sequence: CASSMTGSTEAFF. Full variable domain (missing parts from reference TRBV11-3 and TRBJ1-1): EAGVVQSPRYKIIEKKQPVAFWCNPISGHNTLYWYLQNLGQGPELLIRYENEEAVDDSQLPKDRFSAERLKGVDSTLKIQPAELGDSAVYLCASSMTGSTEAFFGQGTRLTVV.

The rearrangement uses TRBV11-2 and TRBJ2-7; 11 bases are shared with TRBD1. This CDR3 has 13 residues. V shed 5 bases, J shed 9 bases, and the junction held 6 bases outside the gene matches. Looked up from germline, CDR1 is SGHAT and CDR2 is FQNNGV. The CDR3 loop reads CASSLAGQGGQYF. The CDR3 region has the DNA TGTGCCAGCAGCCTCGCGGGACAGGGGGGGCAGTACTTC.

This clone appeared many times. This chain links TRBV4-3 with TRBJ1-1; 7 bases map to TRBD1. CDR1 LGHNA and CDR2 YSLEER come from the germline V gene. Unmatched junction bases numbered 4, after V lost 5 bases and J lost 4 bases. The CDR3 is 13 residues long. The CDR3 sequence: CASSLPGGTEAFF. Written as DNA, the CDR3 is TGCGCCAGCAGCTTACCAGGGGGCACTGAAGCTTTCTTT.

This clone occurred once. The rearrangement joins TRBV7-8 to TRBJ2-5, with D possibly matching TRBD2 (6 bases). Per the germline V gene, CDR1 is SGHVS and CDR2 is FQNEAQ. The length of the CDR3 is 14 residues. With 1 base removed from V and 1 base from J, the gap between germline ends came to 7 bases. CDR3: CASSLGGVQETQYF. The CDR3 DNA is TGTGCCAGCAGCTTAGGGGGGGTCCAAGAGACCCAGTACTTC.

The genes are TRBV4-1 and TRBJ2-1; 11 positions match TRBD1. V trimming: 0 bases; J trimming: 9 bases; junction bases outside the gene matches: 4. The CDR3 is 15 residues long. Germline CDR1 is MGHRA and CDR2 is YSYEKL. CDR3 loop: CASSQDWTGGVEQFF. DNA for the CDR3: TGCGCCAGCAGCCAAGACTGGACAGGGGGCGTTGAGCAGTTCTTC.

The chain is built from TRBV27 and TRBJ1-4; a possible D gene is TRBD1 (6 bases). The CDR3 is 14 amino acids. V was shortened by 5 bases and J by 8 bases, with 15 bases between the two germline ends. CDR1 is MNHEY and CDR2 is SMNVEV in the germline V gene (reference sequence). As DNA, the CDR3 is TGTGCCAGCAGTCACGACAGGCGGGGGGAAAAACTGTTTTTT. It specifies CASSHDRRGEKLFF.

This chain links TRBV19 with TRBJ1-2, with 7 bases identical to TRBD1. The V gene end was trimmed by 6 bases and the J gene end by 8 bases; junction bases not matched to a gene: 9. The CDR3 consists of 13 residues. Germline V gene lookup returns CDR1 LNHDA and CDR2 SQIVND (reference sequence). As DNA, the CDR3 is TGTGCCAGTAGCCGACAGGGCGGCTGGGGCTACACCTTC. Its protein product is CASSRQGGWGYTF.

The chain recombines TRBV18 with TRBJ2-3, with 11 positions matching TRBD1. The CDR3 is 16 residues long. Germline CDR1 and CDR2: KGHSH and LQKENI. The J segment lost 2 bases and the V segment lost 5 bases, leaving 6 bases of the junction unmatched. The CDR3 nucleotides are TGTGCCAGCTCAGGACAGGGGGCTTCTCTCACAGATACGCAGTATTTT. Its protein product is CASSGQGASLTDTQYF.

The chain couples TRBV2 to TRBJ2-4, with 7 bases aligning to TRBD1. Germline-derived CDR1 and CDR2 are SNHLY and FYNNEI. This CDR3 has 15 amino acids. The junction had 4 bases not matched to a gene; V was cut back by 5 bases and J by 0 bases. The CDR3 region is CASSRGLLAKNIQYF. In DNA, the CDR3 is TGTGCCAGCAGTAGGGGGCTCCTAGCCAAAAACATTCAGTACTTC.